The text below deals with one T cell receptor beta chain. The data are from a study of control samples from healthy donors and cancer patients. Assay: immunoSEQ multiplex PCR; the TCRdb copy retains only in-frame clones and omits some. The table has approximately 69,000 clones, about 92% seen once. The length of the CDR3 is 16 residues. Looked up from germline, CDR1 is MNHNY and CDR2 is SVGAGI (reference sequence). Between the trimmed V and J ends, which lost 0 bases and 4 bases, there was a span of 13 bases. Material for sequencing was PBMCs. The gene calls are TRBV6-6 and TRBJ2-1; D not certain. The receptor's source is a man aged 60 to 75 with colorectal cancer. The CDR3 here is CASSYSTSPPYNEQFF. CDR3 bases: TGTGCCAGCAGTTACTCAACCTCTCCCCCTTACAATGAGCAGTTCTTC.